These 27 T cell receptor beta chains were sequenced from one sample in a study of blood T cell repertoires in COVID-19. The data were produced by immunoSEQ multiplex PCR, yet TCRdb's version contains in-frame clones alone and is incomplete. This table has 200,000 or so clones, 75% to 85% appearing once. Sequencing was carried out using peripheral blood. The receptors come from a human donor in a cohort sampled during active COVID-19.

This rearrangement joins TRBV7-2 to TRBJ2-2; D unresolved. Germline V gene data show CDR1 as SGHTA and CDR2 as FQGNSA. Trimming cost V 1 base and J 1 base, with 10 bases left between them. There are 16 residues in the CDR3. The DNA of the CDR3 is TGTGCCAGCAGCTTAGTAATCACACAGAACACCGGGGAGCTGTTTTTT. This codes for CASSLVITQNTGELFF. Combining the CDR3 with reference TRBV7-2 and TRBJ2-2 gives the whole variable domain GAGVSQSPSNKVTEKGKDVELRCDPISGHTALYWYRQSLGQGLEFLIYFQGNSAPDKSGLPSDRFSAERTGGSVSTLTIQRTQQEDSAVYLCASSLVITQNTGELFFGEGSRLTVL.

The CDR3 sequence is CASSVRGASYNEQFF. The CDR3 bases are TGTGCCAGCAGCGTACGGGGGGCCTCCTACAATGAGCAGTTCTTC. This chain joins TRBV9 and TRBJ2-1; the D gene is possibly TRBD2 (7 bases). The V end lost 1 base, the J end lost 0 bases, and 8 bases lay between the germline ends. The CDR3 runs to 15 residues. Germline CDR1 SGDLS, CDR2 YYNGEE. The whole variable domain, filled in from reference TRBV9 and TRBJ2-1, reads DSGVTQTPKHLITATGQRVTLRCSPRSGDLSVYWYQQSLDQGLQFLIQYYNGEERAKGNILERFSAQQFPDLHSELNLSSLELGDSALYFCASSVRGASYNEQFFGPGTRLTVL.

This clone was counted a single time. The chain links TRBV3-1 (or the pseudogene TRBV3-2) to TRBJ1-3; D is unresolved. This CDR3 comprises 14 residues. Deletions cut 4 bases from V and 3 bases from J, with 10 bases between. CDR1 is LGHDT and CDR2 is YNNKEL in the germline V gene (reference sequence). CDR3 residues: CASSPIGLGNTIYF. In DNA form, the CDR3 reads TGTGCCAGCAGCCCAATCGGTCTTGGAAACACCATATATTTT.

This clone appeared many times. J is TRBJ2-7 and V is TRBV2; D gene ambiguous. The CDR3 consists of 13 residues. CDR1 and CDR2 (germline): SNHLY, FYNNEI. V lost 3 bases to trimming and J lost 5 bases, with 11 bases between them. CDR3 loop: CASSDWADDEQYF. CDR3 nucleotides: TGTGCCAGCAGTGATTGGGCAGACGACGAGCAGTACTTC.

V is TRBV2 and J is TRBJ2-7; 8 bases fit TRBD1. V trimming: 6 bases; J trimming: 4 bases; junction bases outside the gene matches: 8. The CDR3 has 14 amino acids. CDR1 and CDR2 (germline): SNHLY, FYNNEI. The CDR3 loop is CASRAAGGGYEQYF. In nucleotides, the CDR3 is TGTGCCAGCAGAGCCGCAGGGGGCGGTTACGAGCAGTACTTC.

The DNA for the CDR3 is TGTGCCAGTAGTATTTTGGCGAGAGGGCCGGTCGATGAGCAGTTCTTC. Protein product: CASSILARGPVDEQFF. This chain joins TRBV19 and TRBJ2-1; D may be TRBD2 (5 bases). Germline lookup yields CDR1 LNHDA and CDR2 SQIVND (reference sequence). The CDR3 is made up of 16 amino acids. V lost 3 bases, J lost 8 bases, and 20 bases lay in between.

This chain uses TRBV3-1 (or the pseudogene TRBV3-2) with TRBJ2-7; 8 nucleotides agree with TRBD2. The CDR3 runs 14 residues. CDR1 is LGHDT and CDR2 is YNNKEL in the germline V gene (reference sequence). V lost 4 bases and J lost 4; bases outside the gene matches: 6. The CDR3 coding sequence is TGTGCCAGCAGCCGTCCGGGAGGGATATACGAGCAGTACTTC. Protein sequence: CASSRPGGIYEQYF.

The chain is built from TRBV2 and TRBJ1-2; 7 bases are a match to TRBD1. The CDR3 consists of 13 residues. Germline V gene sequence: CDR1 SNHLY, CDR2 FYNNEI. Losses at the gene ends were 6 bases for V and 2 bases for J; bases not matched to a gene: 3. Written as DNA, the CDR3 is TGTGCCAGCAGCGCACAGGGGAACTATGGCTACACCTTC. Translation gives CASSAQGNYGYTF.

The chain has TRBV4-1 and TRBJ2-3, with 13 bases aligning to TRBD2. Germline V gene data show CDR1 as MGHRA and CDR2 as YSYEKL. V lost 4 bases and J lost 4; bases outside the gene matches: 2. This CDR3 spans 15 amino acids. The CDR3 sequence: CASSPTSGRPDTQYF. The DNA of the CDR3 is TGCGCCAGCAGCCCGACTAGCGGGAGGCCAGATACGCAGTATTTT.

This clone was observed at least ten times. The rearrangement joins TRBV3-1 (or the pseudogene TRBV3-2) to TRBJ2-7; D ambiguous. V lost 8 bases, J lost 2 bases, and 16 bases lay in between. Germline V gives CDR1 LGHDT, CDR2 YNNKEL (reference sequence). This CDR3 has 14 residues. The CDR3: CASLQSGFPYEQYF. CDR3 bases: TGTGCCAGCCTCCAATCGGGTTTTCCCTACGAGCAGTACTTC.

The chain joins TRBV20-1 to TRBJ2-7; TRBD2 matches 11 bases. The V and J ends lost 3 bases and 2 bases, in that order; junction bases with no gene match: 12. Germline CDR1 DFQATT, CDR2 SNEGSKA (reference sequence). CDR3 size: 17 residues. The chain's CDR3 is CSASRLAGGSRTYEQYF. The CDR3 bases are TGCAGTGCTAGTAGGCTAGCGGGAGGTTCAAGAACCTACGAGCAGTACTTC.

The chain combines TRBV21-1 with TRBJ2-6; TRBD2 reflects the table's D call only, with no check against the DNA. TRBV21-1 is a known pseudogene. CDR3 length: 16 residues. The CDR3 nucleotides read TGTGCCAGCAGCAAAATGCGGAACTCTGGGGCCAACGTCCTGACTTTC. As protein: CASSKMRNSGANVLTF.

The chain links TRBV12-3 or TRBV12-4 to TRBJ2-5; 7 positions agree with TRBD1. The CDR3 sequence is 13 residues long. The V gene end was trimmed by 4 bases and the J gene end by 13 bases; junction bases not matched to a gene: 12. CDR3 nucleotides: TGTGCCAGCAGTTACCGGGACAGCTTTTGGCGGTACTTC. Protein product: CASSYRDSFWRYF.

Many counts were recorded for this clone. The chain has TRBV10-2 and TRBJ1-5; D uncertain. The CDR3 consists of 14 residues. V lost 2 bases and J lost 0, with 5 bases in between. Germline V gene lookup returns CDR1 WSHSY and CDR2 SAAADI. CDR3 amino acids: CASSESHSNQPQHF. Written as DNA, the CDR3 is TGCGCCAGCAGTGAGAGCCATAGCAATCAGCCCCAGCATTTT.

The CDR3 here is CAWRRRPGTSGRAWGTDTQYF. For the CDR3, the DNA is TGTGCCTGGAGGAGACGACCCGGGACTAGCGGGAGGGCCTGGGGCACAGATACGCAGTATTTT. This chain uses TRBV30 with TRBJ2-3, with TRBD2 matching over 16 bases. J lost 1 base, V lost 3 bases, and 16 bases had no gene match. The CDR3 sequence is 21 residues long. CDR1 and CDR2 from the germline V gene are GTSNPN and SVGIG (reference sequence).

V gene TRBV7-8 combines with J gene TRBJ2-5; maybe TRBD1 (5 bases). Germline CDR1 and CDR2: SGHVS and FQNEAQ. The V end lost 8 bases, the J end lost 1 base, and 20 bases lay between the germline ends. The CDR3 is 16 residues long. Written as DNA, the CDR3 is TGTGCCAGCTCTCGAGCCCCCCAGGGCGGCCAAGAGACCCAGTACTTC. Protein: CASSRAPQGGQETQYF.

The CDR3 protein is CASSRVLLETQYF. The CDR3 DNA sequence: TGTGCCAGCAGCCGCGTTTTGCTGGAGACCCAGTACTTC. The rearrangement joins TRBV12-3 or TRBV12-4 to TRBJ2-5; D is unresolved. V shed 6 bases and J shed 5 bases, with 13 bases lying between them. The CDR3 covers 13 residues.

The chain couples TRBV5-1 to TRBJ1-1, with D uncertain. In germline, CDR1 is SGHRS, CDR2 YFSETQ. CDR3 length equals 14 residues. Trimming shortened V by 0 bases and J by 0 bases, and 6 bases separated the two germline ends. CDR3 sequence reads: CASSLAPVNTEAFF. The CDR3 DNA sequence: TGCGCCAGCAGCTTGGCCCCAGTGAACACTGAAGCTTTCTTT.

The chain links TRBV5-1 to TRBJ1-5; a weak D match, TRBD1 (5 bases). The V gene lost 4 bases and the J gene lost 4 bases, with 12 bases spanning the gap. CDR3 length equals 14 residues. Per germline, CDR1 SGHRS and CDR2 YFSETQ. The CDR3 sequence is CASSISGNNQPQHF. The CDR3 nucleotides read TGCGCCAGCAGCATCTCAGGGAATAATCAGCCCCAGCATTTT. The whole variable domain, remainder taken from reference TRBV5-1 and TRBJ1-5, is KAGVTQTPRYLIKTRGQQVTLSCSPISGHRSVSWYQQTPGQGLQFLFEYFSETQRNKGNFPGRFSGRQFSNSRSEMNVSTLELGDSALYLCASSISGNNQPQHFGDGTRLSIL.

The chain carries TRBV29-1 and TRBJ1-2, with TRBD1 identical over 7 bases. Germline V gene data show CDR1 as SQVTM and CDR2 as ANQGSEA. Trimming at V came to 2 bases and at J to 8 bases, leaving 8 bases not matched to a gene. The CDR3 length is 13 residues. CDR3: CSVERGQLRGYTF. CDR3 nucleotide sequence: TGCAGCGTTGAAAGGGGACAGCTTAGGGGCTACACCTTC. Combining the CDR3 with reference TRBV29-1 and TRBJ1-2 gives the whole variable domain SAVISQKPSRDICQRGTSLTIQCQVDSQVTMMFWYRQQPGQSLTLIATANQGSEATYESGFVIDKFPISRPNLTFSTLTVSNMSPEDSSIYLCSVERGQLRGYTFGSGTRLTVV.

In this sample, this clone turned up a few times. The gene calls are TRBV30 and TRBJ2-5; D perhaps matches TRBD2 (5 bases). Per germline, CDR1 GTSNPN and CDR2 SVGIG (reference sequence). Between the trimmed V and J ends, which lost 1 base and 9 bases, there was a span of 12 bases. The CDR3 runs 12 residues. CDR3 residues: CAWSGGGSAQYF. CDR3 in DNA: TGTGCCTGGAGTGGTGGAGGAAGCGCCCAGTACTTC.

This clone occurred once. The CDR3 DNA follows: TGTGCCAGCAGCTTAGTGTTTCTGTCCTACAATGAGCAGTTCTTC. It translates to CASSLVFLSYNEQFF. This chain joins TRBV7-2 and TRBJ2-1; D remains ambiguous. There are 15 residues in the CDR3. Trimming shortened V by 1 base and J by 1 base, and 8 bases separated the two germline ends. The germline V gene encodes CDR1 SGHTA and CDR2 FQGNSA.

CDR3 in DNA: TGTGCCAGCAGCCGCGTCCATACAGGGGGCGCGTACGAGCAGTACTTC. Protein sequence: CASSRVHTGGAYEQYF. The V gene is TRBV14, the J gene TRBJ2-7; TRBD1 agrees at 9 bases. This CDR3 is built from 16 residues. The trim removed 4 bases at V and 4 bases at J, leaving 11 bases unmatched. The V gene's germline CDR1 is SGHDN and CDR2 FVKESK.

This clone appeared many times. J is TRBJ2-2 and V is TRBV18; TRBD2 matches at 13 bases. After removal of 5 bases from V and 8 bases from J, the junction contained 14 bases not matched to a gene. The CDR3 consists of 18 residues. Germline V gene sequence: CDR1 KGHSH, CDR2 LQKENI. CDR3: CASSGHRGLAGVGGELFF. DNA of the CDR3: TGTGCCAGCTCAGGACACCGCGGACTAGCGGGAGTAGGTGGGGAGCTGTTTTTT.

The rearrangement links TRBV19 to TRBJ2-5; 11 bases fit TRBD2. Trimming at V came to 3 bases and at J to 4 bases, leaving 7 bases not matched to a gene. The CDR3 extends over 16 amino acids. Germline V gene lookup returns CDR1 LNHDA and CDR2 SQIVND (reference sequence). In DNA form, the CDR3 reads TGTGCCAGTAGTATTAGCCTAGCGGGAGGTTCAGAGACCCAGTACTTC. The encoded protein is CASSISLAGGSETQYF.

This rearrangement joins TRBV5-1 to TRBJ1-2; 9 bases line up with TRBD1. CDR3 length: 13 residues. Per the germline V gene, CDR1 is SGHRS and CDR2 is YFSETQ. J gave up 8 bases and V 3 bases, and 5 bases lay outside the gene matches. CDR3 in DNA: TGCGCCAGCAGCTACAGGGGGCAAGGAGGCTACACCTTC. Amino acids: CASSYRGQGGYTF.

The V call is TRBV10-2, the J call TRBJ2-2, with D possibly TRBD1 on 6 matching bases. Per the germline V gene, CDR1 is WSHSY and CDR2 is SAAADI. Trimming pared 7 bases from V and 4 bases from J, leaving 16 bases between. The CDR3 contains 15 residues. The CDR3 loop reads CASNTGRWSTGELFF. The CDR3 region has the DNA TGCGCCAGCAACACAGGGCGGTGGAGCACCGGGGAGCTGTTTTTT.